The entry below describes one T cell receptor beta chain. This specimen comes from a study of blood T cell repertoires in COVID-19. Study context: The United States, Italy and Spain were the sources of the acute and convalescent COVID-19 samples. T cells, B-cell-depleted T cells, or PBMCs supplied cDNA or gDNA.

Original processing notes: By means of reference gene primer amplification, nucleated cell counts were estimated. Sequenced by immunoSEQ multiplex PCR; TCRdb stores in-frame clones only, minus some. From that table come the V and J calls and clone size; the DNA was used to work out D and trimming. The sample holds 95,000 or so clones; more than 80% are singletons and the top ten take more than 20%. The CDR3 has 14 amino acids. J gave up 5 bases and V 8 bases, and 9 bases lay outside the gene matches. Germline CDR1 and CDR2: LNHDA and SQIVND (reference sequence). This clonotype was obtained from a human donor in a cohort sampled during active COVID-19. Material for sequencing was peripheral blood. V usage is TRBV19 and J usage is TRBJ1-1, with TRBD1 matching over 9 bases. CDR3 region: CASGRDRVRTEAFF. The DNA of the CDR3 is TGTGCCAGTGGGAGGGACAGGGTGAGGACTGAAGCTTTCTTT.